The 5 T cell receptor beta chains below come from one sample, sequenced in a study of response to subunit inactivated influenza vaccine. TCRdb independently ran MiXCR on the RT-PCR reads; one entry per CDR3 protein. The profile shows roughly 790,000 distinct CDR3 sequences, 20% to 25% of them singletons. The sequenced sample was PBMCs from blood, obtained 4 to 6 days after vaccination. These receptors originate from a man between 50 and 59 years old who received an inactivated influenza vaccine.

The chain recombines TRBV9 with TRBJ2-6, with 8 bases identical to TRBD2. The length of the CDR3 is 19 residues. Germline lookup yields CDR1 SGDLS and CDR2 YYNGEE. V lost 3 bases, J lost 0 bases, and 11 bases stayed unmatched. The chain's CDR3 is CASSAILAATYSGANVLTF. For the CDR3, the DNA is TGTGCCAGCAGCGCCATACTAGCGGCCACCTACTCTGGGGCCAACGTCCTGACTTTC.

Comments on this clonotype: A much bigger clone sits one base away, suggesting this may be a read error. The CDR3 loop is CASSYSKGLRAVNEQLF. CDR3 DNA: TGTGCCAGCAGTTACTCGAAGGGATTACGGGCGGTCAATGAGCAGCTCTTC. This sequence joins TRBV6-5 and TRBJ2-1; D uncertain. This CDR3 has 17 residues. CDR1 and CDR2 from the germline V gene are MNHEY and SVGAGI.

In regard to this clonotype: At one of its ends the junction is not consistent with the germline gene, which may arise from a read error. The DNA for the CDR3 is TGTGCCAGCAGCCCGACGAACACCGGGGAGCTGTATTTT. It is translated as CASSPTNTGELYF. The rearrangement links TRBV7-8 to TRBJ2-2; TRBD2 is a possible D gene (5 bases). Germline assignment: CDR1 SGHVS and CDR2 FQNEAQ. The CDR3 runs 13 residues.

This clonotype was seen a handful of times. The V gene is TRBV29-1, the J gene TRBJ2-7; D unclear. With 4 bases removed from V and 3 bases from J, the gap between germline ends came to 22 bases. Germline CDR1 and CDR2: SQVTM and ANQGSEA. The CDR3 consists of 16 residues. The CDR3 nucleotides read TGCAGCGTTGTAGGCGGCAGCAAATTTTCTATCTACGAGCAGTACTTC. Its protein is CSVVGGSKFSIYEQYF.

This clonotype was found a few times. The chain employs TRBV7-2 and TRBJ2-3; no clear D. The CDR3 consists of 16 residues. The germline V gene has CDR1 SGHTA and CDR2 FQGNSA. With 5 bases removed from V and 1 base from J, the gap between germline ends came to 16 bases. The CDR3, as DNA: TGTGCCAGCAGCCCCCGCGCCGGGTTGGGCACAGATACGCAGTATTTT. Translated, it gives CASSPRAGLGTDTQYF.